Presented here are 24 T cell receptor beta chains from one specimen sequenced in a study of regulatory T cells in long-lasting Graves disease. Time point of the sample: persistent/refractory GD, antithyroid drugs over 5 years with positive TRAb. The TCR library was prepared using RNA isolated from PBMCs. Combining iRepertoire HTBI primers with Arm-PCR of CDR3 regions, the authors built TCR beta libraries. TCRdb passed the multiplex PCR reads through MiXCR, listing each CDR3 protein once. The sample comprises approximately 290,000 distinct CDR3 sequences, approximately 20% of which are singletons, and around three fifths rests with the top ten. This sample comprised peripheral blood mononuclear cells (PBMCs), obtained when the disease was refractory, from a patient treated with antithyroid drugs. The receptors derive from a female donor with Graves disease.

This clonotype was counted many times. CDR3 residues: CASRAGQGLTYEQYF. In DNA, the CDR3 is TGTGCCAGCAGGGCCGGACAGGGGTTAACCTACGAGCAGTACTTC. This chain connects TRBV2 to TRBJ2-7; 9 nucleotides align to TRBD1. In germline, CDR1 is SNHLY, CDR2 FYNNEI. This CDR3 is built from 15 residues. The J segment lost 2 bases and the V segment lost 6 bases, leaving 8 bases of the junction unmatched.

This chain uses TRBV7-2 with TRBJ2-1; D gene unclear. This CDR3 is 13 amino acids long. Trimming removed 2 bases at V and 6 bases at J, with 8 bases between. CDR1 is SGHTA, CDR2 FQGNSA, per germline. The CDR3 loop reads CASSLQSFNEQFF. For the CDR3, the DNA is TGTGCCAGCAGCTTACAGTCTTTCAATGAGCAGTTCTTC.

This rearrangement joins TRBV19 to TRBJ1-6; D not certain. The CDR3 length is 12 residues. Trimming removed 3 bases at V and 10 bases at J, with 7 bases between. Germline CDR1 and CDR2: LNHDA and SQIVND (reference sequence). CDR3 region: CASSISGSPLHF. The CDR3 bases are TGTGCCAGTAGTATCTCCGGATCACCCCTCCACTTT.

This clonotype was detected only a few times. The gene calls are TRBV30 and TRBJ2-5; D is unresolved. V lost 3 bases and J 5 bases, leaving 10 bases between the germline ends. The length of the CDR3 is 12 residues. Germline assignment: CDR1 GTSNPN and CDR2 SVGIG (reference sequence). Here the CDR3 DNA reads TGTGCCTGGAGCGTAAGCGTGGAGACCCAGTACTTC. This sequence encodes CAWSVSVETQYF.

On this clonotype: Given a much more abundant clone one base away, this may be a read error. This chain uses TRBV2 with TRBJ1-2; TRBD1 might be the D (6 bases). Germline V gives CDR1 SNHLY, CDR2 FYNNEI. There are 14 residues in the CDR3. Trimming pared 11 bases from V and 5 bases from J, leaving 21 bases between. The CDR3 nucleotides are TGTGCCGGCTCCCAGGCTCGGACAGCGTATGGCTACACCTTC. It yields the protein CAGSQARTAYGYTF.

This clonotype was recorded at least ten times. The gene calls are TRBV28 and TRBJ1-5; no clear D gene. The CDR3 is 15 amino acids. Germline-derived CDR1 and CDR2 are MDHEN and SYDVKM. V lost 5 bases, J lost 2 bases, and 13 bases lay in between. This chain's CDR3 is CASSGGSKGNQPQHF. The CDR3 DNA follows: TGTGCCAGCAGTGGCGGGAGTAAGGGCAATCAGCCCCAGCATTTT.

This clonotype came up many times. The J gene is TRBJ2-7, the V gene TRBV20-1, with 9 positions matching TRBD1. The CDR3 loop spans 12 amino acids. Germline V gene lookup returns CDR1 DFQATT and CDR2 SNEGSKA (reference sequence). The V and J ends lost 3 bases and 4 bases, in that order; junction bases with no gene match: 1. CDR3 DNA sequence: TGCAGTGCTAGCGGACAGGGGTACGAGCAGTACTTC. This sequence encodes CSASGQGYEQYF.

The sample holds many counts of this clonotype. One junction end disagrees with the germline gene, perhaps due to a read error. The rearrangement uses TRBV7-2 and TRBJ2-5; D is unresolved. Germline V gene sequence: CDR1 SGHTA, CDR2 FQGNSA. This CDR3 is built from 13 residues. CDR3 bases: TGCGCCAGCAGCCCTAGAGCTCAAGAGACCCAGTACTTC. It specifies CASSPRAQETQYF. The full variable domain, with the rest looked up from reference TRBV7-2 and TRBJ2-5, is GAGVSQSPSNKVTEKGKDVELRCDPISGHTALYWYRQSLGQGLEFLIYFQGNSAPDKSGLPSDRFSAERTGGSVSTLTIQRTQQEDSAVYLCASSPRAQETQYFGPGTRLLVL.

V gene TRBV27 combines with J gene TRBJ2-7, with D possibly matching TRBD2 (5 bases). CDR3 size: 13 residues. V lost 6 bases to trimming and J lost 8 bases, with 17 bases between them. Germline-derived CDR1 and CDR2 are MNHEY and SMNVEV (reference sequence). The CDR3 is CASSASLREQQYF. The CDR3 region has the DNA TGTGCCAGCAGCGCTTCTCTCCGGGAACAGCAGTACTTC.

This clonotype was recorded many times. The rearrangement links TRBV6-1 to TRBJ2-2, with no clear D. The CDR3 totals 14 residues. CDR1 and CDR2 from the germline V gene are MNHNS and SASEGT. V was shortened by 5 bases and J by 2 bases, with 9 bases between the two germline ends. CDR3 region: CASSLVRNTGELFF. CDR3 coding DNA: TGTGCCAGCAGTCTGGTCAGAAACACCGGGGAGCTGTTTTTT.

This chain joins TRBV20-1 and TRBJ1-5; no reliable D call. The V end was cut by 0 bases, the J end by 5 bases, with 11 bases between. CDR1 and CDR2 from the germline V gene are DFQATT and SNEGSKA (reference sequence). CDR3 length: 14 residues. The CDR3 here is CSARDPSGDQPQHF. The CDR3 DNA sequence: TGCAGTGCTAGAGACCCCAGCGGGGATCAGCCCCAGCATTTT.

In its sample, this clonotype was seen many times. The chain employs TRBV12-3 or TRBV12-4 and TRBJ1-1, with a possible D match to TRBD1 (5 bases). This CDR3 is built from 11 residues. V lost 8 bases and J 8 bases, leaving 12 bases between the germline ends. The CDR3 region is CASSLQGEAFF. DNA for the CDR3: TGTGCCAGCTCACTTCAGGGCGAAGCTTTCTTT.

This clonotype has only a few counts. The chain carries TRBV4-3 and TRBJ1-1; D may be TRBD1 (5 bases). CDR1 is LGHNA and CDR2 is YSLEER in the germline V gene. The CDR3 extends over 16 amino acids. V shed 0 bases and J shed 5 bases, with 16 bases lying between them. CDR3 region: CASSQERDLTGTEAFF. Here the CDR3 DNA reads TGCGCCAGCAGCCAAGAAAGGGACCTGACTGGAACTGAAGCTTTCTTT.

CDR3 protein: CASSWAGEETQYF. The CDR3 nucleotides read TGTGCCAGCTCCTGGGCAGGTGAAGAGACCCAGTACTTC. The chain is built from TRBV7-9 and TRBJ2-5; D not certain. Germline CDR1 SEHNR, CDR2 FQNEAQ (reference sequence). The CDR3 is 13 residues long. Trimming left V 8 bases short and J 3 bases short, with 13 bases between.

V and J are TRBV29-1 and TRBJ2-7, with D tentatively TRBD1 (5 bases). The CDR3 spans 13 residues. Germline values: CDR1 SQVTM, CDR2 ANQGSEA. V lost 2 bases and J lost 3, with 11 bases in between. In nucleotides, the CDR3 is TGCAGCGTTGAATTGGACACCATCTACGAGCAGTACTTC. This gives the protein CSVELDTIYEQYF.

The chain carries TRBV3-1 and TRBJ2-2; a weak D match, TRBD1 (5 bases). V lost 4 bases to trimming and J lost 6 bases, with 18 bases between them. Germline values: CDR1 LGHDT, CDR2 YNNKEL (reference sequence). The CDR3 covers 16 residues. As DNA, the CDR3 is TGTGCCAGCAGCCCCGCGACGTGGGGCACAGCCGGGGAGCTGTTTTTT. Translating gives CASSPATWGTAGELFF.

This clonotype was counted between two and nine times. The J gene is TRBJ2-3, the V gene TRBV4-1, with TRBD2 identical over 9 bases. Trimming took 1 base from V and 4 from J; bases not matched to a gene: 6. Germline V gene data show CDR1 as MGHRA and CDR2 as YSYEKL. The CDR3 totals 16 residues. The CDR3 reads CASSQGGGRVADTQYF. The CDR3 nucleotides are TGCGCCAGCAGCCAAGGAGGCGGGAGGGTCGCAGATACGCAGTATTTT.

The rearrangement joins TRBV20-1 to TRBJ2-5; possibly TRBD2 for D (5 bases). V lost 7 bases to trimming and J lost 3 bases, with 9 bases between them. From germline, CDR1 is DFQATT and CDR2 SNEGSKA (reference sequence). The CDR3 is 11 amino acids. The CDR3 reads CSVQREETQYF. In nucleotides, the CDR3 is TGCAGTGTGCAGAGGGAAGAGACCCAGTACTTC.

This clonotype was seen repeatedly, ten times or more. The V and J genes are TRBV3-1 and TRBJ1-6, with D possibly matching TRBD1 (5 bases). With 1 base removed from V and 0 bases from J, the gap between germline ends came to 10 bases. Germline V gives CDR1 LGHDT, CDR2 YNNKEL (reference sequence). The CDR3 runs 17 residues. CDR3 protein: CASSQVQGDSYNSPLHF. CDR3 DNA: TGTGCCAGCAGCCAAGTTCAGGGCGACTCCTATAATTCACCCCTCCACTTT.

This clonotype appeared a few times. The chain employs TRBV20-1 and TRBJ2-3; 8 bases are shared with TRBD2. V trimming: 6 bases; J trimming: 1 base; junction bases outside the gene matches: 6. This CDR3 has 14 amino acids. Germline V gene sequence: CDR1 DFQATT, CDR2 SNEGSKA (reference sequence). CDR3 sequence: CSANPSGRTDTQYF. CDR3 coding DNA: TGCAGTGCCAACCCTAGCGGGCGCACAGATACGCAGTATTTT.

Comments on this clonotype: This could be a read error, since a much larger clone is one nucleotide away. The chain has TRBV12-3 or TRBV12-4 and TRBJ2-5; perhaps TRBD2 as D (6 bases). Trimming took off 3 bases at V and 9 bases at J, with 17 bases between the two ends. The CDR3 spans 14 residues. The CDR3 loop reads CASSFRESREAQYF. In DNA form, the CDR3 reads TGTGCCAGCAGTTTTCGGGAGAGCAGGGAGGCCCAGTACTTC.

This clonotype was seen ten or more times. A read error may account for a junction end that differs from germline. The chain uses TRBV4-3 and TRBJ1-1, with 7 bases that match TRBD1. Germline CDR1 LGHNA, CDR2 YSLEER. This CDR3 comprises 14 residues. The CDR3 region is CASSQVDRDTEAFF. The CDR3 DNA is TGTGCCAGCAGCCAAGTTGACAGGGACACTGAAGCTTTCTTT.

This clonotype was counted many times. The V gene is TRBV2, the J gene TRBJ1-2; 10 bases map to TRBD1. This CDR3 contains 13 residues. Germline CDR1 reads SNHLY; CDR2 reads FYNNEI. V shed 5 bases, J shed 7 bases, and the junction held 4 bases outside the gene matches. The CDR3 DNA is TGTGCCAGCAGTCCCTGGGACAGGGGTGGCTACACCTTC. Protein sequence: CASSPWDRGGYTF.

This sequence joins TRBV30 and TRBJ1-1; no clear D. In germline, CDR1 is GTSNPN, CDR2 SVGIG (reference sequence). Trimming pared 8 bases from V and 9 bases from J, leaving 19 bases between. The CDR3 is 12 amino acids. The CDR3 DNA reads as TGTGCCCTCCTTCCCATCTCTAAGAAAGCTTTCTTT. Residues: CALLPISKKAFF.